The 18 T cell receptor beta chains below were found in one sample sequenced in a study of T cell responses to AZD1222 COVID-19 vaccine. Sequencing used immunoSEQ multiplex PCR; TCRdb keeps in-frame clones, though not all of them. The sample comprises 100,000 to 120,000 clones, 70% to 90% of which are singletons, and around 3.2% rests with the top ten. The sequences come from peripheral blood, collected on day 0 of AZD1222 vaccination. These TCRs come from an adult in good health.

This chain connects TRBV3-1 (or the pseudogene TRBV3-2) to TRBJ2-1; TRBD2 matches 9 bases. The germline V gene has CDR1 LGHDT and CDR2 YNNKEL (reference sequence). Losses at the gene ends were 4 bases for V and 6 bases for J; bases not matched to a gene: 13. This CDR3 has 17 residues. CDR3 in amino acids: CASSPQGGGAQGNEQFF. The CDR3 DNA reads as TGTGCCAGCAGCCCCCAGGGCGGGGGGGCTCAGGGCAATGAGCAGTTCTTC.

The J gene is TRBJ2-1, the V gene TRBV11-1, with 10 bases matching TRBD2. V lost 5 bases and J lost 4; bases outside the gene matches: 5. The germline V gene encodes CDR1 SGHAT and CDR2 FQDESV (reference sequence). This CDR3 spans 15 amino acids. CDR3 protein: CASSPSGGPYNEQFF. The CDR3 DNA sequence: TGTGCCAGCAGCCCTAGCGGGGGCCCTTACAATGAGCAGTTCTTC. Drawing the rest from reference TRBV11-1 and TRBJ2-1, the complete variable domain is EAEVAQSPRYKITEKSQAVAFWCDPISGHATLYWYRQILGQGPELLVQFQDESVVDDSQLPKDRFSAERLKGVDSTLKIQPAELGDSAMYLCASSPSGGPYNEQFFGPGTRLTVL.

The chain uses TRBV12-2 and TRBJ1-1; TRBD1 is taken as the D call from the table, unchecked against the DNA. TRBV12-2 is flagged as a pseudogene. The CDR3 has 14 amino acids. The CDR3 spells CASRHWGRDTEAFF. The CDR3 DNA follows: TGTGCAAGTCGCCACTGGGGCCGGGACACTGAAGCTTTCTTT.

This chain links TRBV3-1 (or the pseudogene TRBV3-2) with TRBJ1-4; D gene uncertain. The germline gives CDR1 LGHDT, CDR2 YNNKEL (reference sequence). V lost 4 bases to trimming and J lost 3 bases, with 6 bases between them. The CDR3 totals 13 residues. The CDR3, as DNA: TGTGCCAGCAGCCGTGATCCTAATGAAAAACTGTTTTTT. Translated: CASSRDPNEKLFF.

The chain has TRBV18 and TRBJ1-2; maybe TRBD1 (6 bases). CDR3 length: 16 amino acids. V lost 2 bases and J lost 5, with 18 bases in between. Germline V gives CDR1 KGHSH, CDR2 LQKENI. CDR3 DNA: TGTGCCAGCTCACCATCGACAGGACAAGGGGGGTATGGCTACACCTTC. Translated, it gives CASSPSTGQGGYGYTF.

The chain is built from TRBV29-1 and TRBJ1-1; the D is unclear. V was shortened by 2 bases and J by 4 bases, with 14 bases between the two germline ends. The germline CDR1 and CDR2 sequences are SQVTM and ANQGSEA. The CDR3 runs 14 residues. In DNA form, the CDR3 reads TGCAGCGTTGAACTTTCCGGAGCCCCCACTGAAGCTTTCTTT. This gives the protein CSVELSGAPTEAFF.

This clone appeared a single time. This rearrangement joins TRBV2 to TRBJ1-1; unclear D gene. This CDR3 is built from 11 residues. The V and J ends lost 7 bases and 3 bases respectively, with 6 bases between them. Germline V CDR1 and CDR2: SNHLY, FYNNEI. The CDR3 reads CASIWDTEAFF. CDR3 in DNA: TGTGCCAGCATTTGGGACACTGAAGCTTTCTTT.

This chain connects TRBV15 to TRBJ2-1; 9 bases agree with TRBD2. The CDR3 runs to 14 residues. Trimming removed 7 bases from V and 8 bases from J; junction bases left unmatched: 9. CDR1 and CDR2 from the germline V gene are LNHNV and YYDKDF (reference sequence). The CDR3 loop reads CATNPAGGPDEQFF. The CDR3 region has the DNA TGTGCCACCAATCCGGCGGGGGGGCCGGATGAGCAGTTCTTC.

The V and J genes are TRBV15 and TRBJ2-5; TRBD1 agrees at 7 bases. The CDR3 contains 15 residues. The junction had 7 bases not matched to a gene; V was cut back by 4 bases and J by 2 bases. CDR1 is LNHNV and CDR2 is YYDKDF in the germline V gene (reference sequence). The CDR3 protein is CATSKRTGTQETQYF. The CDR3 DNA sequence: TGTGCCACCAGCAAGAGGACAGGCACGCAAGAGACCCAGTACTTC. Variable domain in full (rest from reference TRBV15 and TRBJ2-5): DAMVIQNPRYQVTQFGKPVTLSCSQTLNHNVMYWYQQKSSQAPKLLFHYYDKDFNNEADTPDNFQSRRPNTSFCFLDIRSPGLGDTAMYLCATSKRTGTQETQYFGPGTRLLVL.

V and J are TRBV7-3 and TRBJ2-7; 8 nucleotides align to TRBD1. V lost 6 bases to trimming and J lost 6 bases; unmatched junction nucleotides: 4. The germline V gene has CDR1 SGHTA and CDR2 FQGTGA. The CDR3 consists of 12 residues. CDR3 residues: CASSQQGGEQYF. In nucleotides, the CDR3 is TGTGCCAGCAGTCAACAGGGGGGCGAGCAGTACTTC.

The V call is TRBV16, the J call TRBJ1-3, with 8 positions matching TRBD1. The CDR3 is 15 residues long. J gave up 4 bases and V 3 bases, and 5 bases lay outside the gene matches. The germline CDR1 and CDR2 sequences are KGHSY and FQNENV. The CDR3 sequence: CASSHARGLGNTIYF. The CDR3 DNA reads as TGTGCCAGCAGCCACGCCAGGGGGCTCGGAAACACCATATATTTT. The complete variable domain, with remaining parts taken from reference TRBV16 and TRBJ1-3, reads GEEVAQTPKHLVRGEGQKAKLYCAPIKGHSYVFWYQQVLKNEFKFLISFQNENVFDETGMPKERFSAKCLPNSPCSLEIQATKLEDSAVYFCASSHARGLGNTIYFGEGSWLTVV.

This sequence joins TRBV7-2 and TRBJ1-3; D gene ambiguous. V lost 1 base and J 4 bases, leaving 8 bases between the germline ends. Germline V gene lookup returns CDR1 SGHTA and CDR2 FQGNSA. The CDR3 covers 14 residues. CDR3 protein: CASSLGAGGNTIYF. The DNA of the CDR3 is TGTGCCAGCAGCTTAGGGGCAGGCGGAAACACCATATATTTT.

Remarks on this clone: Within the sample, other DNA sequences also encode this same CDR3. This sequence joins TRBV5-6 and TRBJ1-2; no reliable D call. The CDR3 contains 11 residues. Germline V gene lookup returns CDR1 SGHDT and CDR2 YYEEEE. The V and J ends lost 1 base and 5 bases respectively, with 3 bases between them. The CDR3 is CASSLLYGYTF. The CDR3 nucleotides are TGTGCCAGCAGCTTGTTATATGGCTACACCTTC.

V and J are TRBV19 and TRBJ1-4; D is perhaps TRBD1 (6 bases). CDR1 LNHDA and CDR2 SQIVND come from the germline V gene (reference sequence). The CDR3 consists of 14 residues. The V and J ends lost 3 bases and 3 bases respectively, with 8 bases between them. The CDR3 spells CASSIQGSNEKLFF. The CDR3, as DNA: TGTGCCAGTAGTATCCAGGGGTCTAATGAAAAACTGTTTTTT. The complete variable domain, with remaining parts taken from reference TRBV19 and TRBJ1-4, reads DGGITQSPKYLFRKEGQNVTLSCEQNLNHDAMYWYRQDPGQGLRLIYYSQIVNDFQKGDIAEGYSVSREKKESFPLTVTSAQKNPTAFYLCASSIQGSNEKLFFGSGTQLSVL.

The chain recombines TRBV6-5 with TRBJ1-2; D is unclear. Trimming stripped 7 bases from V and 7 bases from J, with 16 bases between. The length of the CDR3 is 13 residues. Per germline, CDR1 MNHEY and CDR2 SVGAGI. The CDR3 reads CASTQDEFGGYTF. DNA for the CDR3: TGTGCCAGCACCCAGGATGAATTCGGTGGCTACACCTTC.

The rearrangement joins TRBV3-1 (or the pseudogene TRBV3-2) to TRBJ2-3; D gene uncertain. This CDR3 is 15 amino acids long. Per germline, CDR1 LGHDT and CDR2 YNNKEL (reference sequence). Trimming removed 2 bases at V and 3 bases at J, with 12 bases between. This chain's CDR3 is CASSQSRTQTDTQYF. CDR3 DNA sequence: TGTGCCAGCAGCCAATCTCGGACGCAAACAGATACGCAGTATTTT.

This chain connects TRBV6-4 to TRBJ2-1, with TRBD2 matching 11 bases. Trimming took 3 bases from V and 5 from J; bases not matched to a gene: 3. The V gene's germline CDR1 is MRHNA and CDR2 SNTAGT. CDR3 length: 15 amino acids. The chain's CDR3 is CASSELAGADNEQFF. In DNA form, the CDR3 reads TGTGCCAGCAGTGAACTAGCGGGGGCCGACAATGAGCAGTTCTTC.

This clone was observed a single time. The V call is TRBV28, the J call TRBJ1-1, with D possibly matching TRBD1 (6 bases). CDR1 is MDHEN, CDR2 SYDVKM, per germline. V dropped 5 bases and J dropped 5 bases, with 15 bases sitting between them. This CDR3 contains 14 residues. The CDR3 loop is CASSPQGHRTEAFF. In nucleotides, the CDR3 is TGTGCCAGCAGTCCACAGGGCCATAGGACTGAAGCTTTCTTT.